Listed below are T cell receptor beta chains from one sample, sequenced in a study of T cells after yellow fever vaccination. TCRdb re-derived calls from the 5' RACE reads in MiXCR, one entry per CDR3 protein. Among 450,000 to 650,000 distinct CDR3 sequences listed, roughly a fifth were seen once. Specimen: PBMCs, collected more than 20 days after the first yellow fever vaccination. The receptor source for this set is a man between 18 and 29 years old who received the YFV17D yellow fever vaccine. CDR3s include the opening cysteine and the closing phenylalanine or tryptophan. The order of the fields is clone size, D gene, V gene, J gene, CDR3 DNA, CDR3 protein. The D gene is left open where the match is weak. Rows may omit the clone size; those that give it use once, few, many or a size class.

.	.	TRBV4-3	TRBJ2-3	TGCGCCAGCAGCCCCAACCCAGGCAGGGCAGATACGCAGTATTTT	CASSPNPGRADTQYF
many	.	TRBV7-3	TRBJ2-3	TGTGCCAGCAGCTTAAGTAGGGGCGATACGCAGTATTTT	CASSLSRGDTQYF
.	TRBD1	TRBV5-6	TRBJ2-1	TGTGCCAGCAGCCCCAGGACAGGGGGCAGAAATGAGCAGTTCTTC	CASSPRTGGRNEQFF
.	TRBD2	TRBV29-1	TRBJ2-1	TGCAGTTTTGGCCTAGCGGGGGGGCCTTCGGGCAATGAGCAGTTCTTC	CSFGLAGGPSGNEQFF
few	TRBD1	TRBV7-2	TRBJ2-1	TGTGCCAGCAGCTTAGCCGCCGGGACAGGGAATAACGTTGGATTTGAGCAGTTCTTC	CASSLAAGTGNNVGFEQFF
few	.	TRBV7-8	TRBJ2-5	TGTGCCAGCAGCGCATCGGCTCGGGACGGCCAAGAGACCCAGTACTTC	CASSASARDGQETQYF
few	.	TRBV12-3/TRBV12-4	TRBJ2-1	TGTGCCAGCAGCGGCGCGGCCCAACTGGGGATAAGCTCCTACAATGAGCAGTTCTTC	CASSGAAQLGISSYNEQFF
few	TRBD1	TRBV5-6	TRBJ1-1	TGTGCCAGCAGCGACAGGGGGCGAATGGCTGAAGCTTTCTTT	CASSDRGRMAEAFF
.	TRBD2	TRBV6-6	TRBJ2-1	TGTGCCAGCCTGACTAGCGGTTACAATGAGCAGTTCTTC	CASLTSGYNEQFF
few	.	TRBV6-4	TRBJ2-2	TGTGCCAGCAGTGCTGGTATTGTCACCGGGGAGCTGTTTTTT	CASSAGIVTGELFF
.	TRBD1	TRBV6-1	TRBJ2-7	TGTGCCAGCAGTACCCGGGACAGGGGGCTCCACGAGCAGTACTTC	CASSTRDRGLHEQYF
few	TRBD2	TRBV30	TRBJ2-3	TGTGCCTGGAGGATAGCGGGGAGCACAGATACGCAGTATTTT	CAWRIAGSTDTQYF
few	.	TRBV5-1	TRBJ2-5	TGCGCCAGCAGCCCGAATTTGGGGGGAGAGACCCAGTACTTC	CASSPNLGGETQYF
.	.	TRBV7-9	TRBJ2-1	TGTGCCAGCAGCGCTCGACCGGGCTCCTACAATGAGCAGTTCTTC	CASSARPGSYNEQFF
.	TRBD1	TRBV29-1	TRBJ2-7	TGCAGCGTCACCCCCGGGACAGAAACACCCTACGAGCAGTACTTC	CSVTPGTETPYEQYF
.	.	TRBV11-1	TRBJ1-5	TGTGCCAGCAGCTTGGGGGGTAGAAGCAATCAGCCCCAGCATTTT	CASSLGGRSNQPQHF
.	.	TRBV4-3	TRBJ1-5	TGCGCCAGCAGCCAAGAGCCAGGGAGGTTTGGGAATCAGCCCCAGCATTTT	CASSQEPGRFGNQPQHF
.	.	TRBV10-3	TRBJ2-3	TGTGCCATCAGTTGGAGAGATACGCAGTATTTT	CAISWRDTQYF
many	.	TRBV5-8	TRBJ1-5	TGTGCCAGCAGCTCTTATCGCGCAGGGGACGACAATCAGCCCCAGCATTTT	CASSSYRAGDDNQPQHF
.	TRBD2	TRBV6-5	TRBJ2-1	TGTGCCAGCAGTTACGGGGCTAGCGGGGGGGACAATGAGCAGTTCTTC	CASSYGASGGDNEQFF
few	TRBD1	TRBV18	TRBJ2-1	TGTGCCAGCTCGCAGGGACAGGGGAGGAACAATGAGCAGTTCTTC	CASSQGQGRNNEQFF
.	TRBD2	TRBV7-8	TRBJ2-3	TGTGCCAGCAGCCTGACACACGGGGGGGGGCAAGATACGCAGTATTTT	CASSLTHGGGQDTQYF
.	TRBD1	TRBV27	TRBJ2-7	TGTGCCAGCAGTCCCTACCCGACAGGGGGCCACTACGAGCAGTACTTC	CASSPYPTGGHYEQYF
many	.	TRBV29-1	TRBJ1-1	TGCAGCGTTGAAGATTTTCCCACTGAAGCTTTCTTT	CSVEDFPTEAFF
many	TRBD1	TRBV29-1	TRBJ2-7	TGCAGCGTTGGGGATAAGGGGGCCGGCTACGAGCAGTACTTC	CSVGDKGAGYEQYF
few	.	TRBV6-1	TRBJ2-6	TGTGCCAGTAGGGGGGGGGCCAACGTCCTGACTTTC	CASRGGANVLTF
.	TRBD1	TRBV10-3	TRBJ1-1	TGTGCCATCACCGACAGGGCTAAAGCTTTCTTT	CAITDRAKAFF
.	TRBD2	TRBV12-3/TRBV12-4	TRBJ2-3	TGTGCCAGCAGTTTAGCAATAGCGGGGGGGCTTCCAGATACGCAGTATTTT	CASSLAIAGGLPDTQYF
few	.	TRBV18	TRBJ2-5	TGTGCCAGCTCCCCCCCTAGCAGGGAAGAGACCCAGTACTTC	CASSPPSREETQYF
many	.	TRBV7-6	TRBJ2-7	TGTGCCAGCAGCTTAGCACAACAGGAGTCCTACGAGCAGTACTTC	CASSLAQQESYEQYF
.	.	TRBV5-1	TRBJ2-5	TGCGCCAGCAGCCAGATGTCAGGGTACCAAGAGACCCAGTACTTC	CASSQMSGYQETQYF
few	.	TRBV7-6	TRBJ2-3	TGTGCCAGCAGCCCCGAAGGGCTCTGGACAGATACGCAGTATTTT	CASSPEGLWTDTQYF
.	.	TRBV20-1	TRBJ2-1	TGCAGTGCTAGATCCGGGTTGAATGAGCAGTTCTTC	CSARSGLNEQFF
few	TRBD1	TRBV4-2	TRBJ1-4	TGTGCCAGCAGCCAGGGGACAGGGGAGGCTGAAAAACTGTTTTTT	CASSQGTGEAEKLFF
.	.	TRBV7-8	TRBJ2-1	TGTGCCAGCAGACACTCCCTGGTCGCAGGGAATGTTGAGCAGTTCTTC	CASRHSLVAGNVEQFF
few	TRBD1	TRBV7-9	TRBJ2-5	TGTGCCAGCTTACAGGGGCCGCTAGAGACCCAGTACTTC	CASLQGPLETQYF
.	.	TRBV7-3	TRBJ2-1	TGTGCCAGCAGCTCCGGACATTACTATGAGCAGTTCTTC	CASSSGHYYEQFF
few	.	TRBV12-3/TRBV12-4	TRBJ2-1	TGTGCCAGCAGTTTGAGCTACGGGGAGCAGTTCTTC	CASSLSYGEQFF
few	TRBD2	TRBV5-4	TRBJ2-2	TGTGCCAGCAGCCCCCGGGGGGGACTCACCGGGGAGCTGTTTTTT	CASSPRGGLTGELFF
.	.	TRBV7-9	TRBJ1-3	TGTGCCAGCAGCCATCCTCGAAACACCATATATTTT	CASSHPRNTIYF
.	.	TRBV5-1	TRBJ2-2	TGCGCCAGCAGCTTTCTGGGCCCCGGGGAGCTGTTTTTT	CASSFLGPGELFF
few	TRBD2	TRBV5-4	TRBJ2-3	TGTGCCAGCAGCAACAAGCGGGGGGGCAGCACAGATACGCAGTATTTT	CASSNKRGGSTDTQYF
few	.	TRBV7-9	TRBJ2-3	TGTGCCAGCAGCTACAAGTCGGTATCAGATACGCAGTATTTT	CASSYKSVSDTQYF
few	TRBD2	TRBV12-3/TRBV12-4	TRBJ2-1	TGTGCCAGCAGCCCTAATAGCGGGGGGACGAATGAGCAGTTCTTC	CASSPNSGGTNEQFF
.	.	TRBV7-2	TRBJ2-5	TGTGCCAGCAGCTTAATGCAAGAGACCCAGTACTTC	CASSLMQETQYF
.	.	TRBV6-6	TRBJ1-2	TGTGCCAGCAGTTACGGACAGCCATATGGCTACACCTTC	CASSYGQPYGYTF
.	TRBD2	TRBV19	TRBJ2-2	TGTGCCAGCGAAATGGCGGGGGGTTTTGACGGGGAGCTGTTTTTT	CASEMAGGFDGELFF
.	.	TRBV2	TRBJ1-6	TGTGCCAGCAGTGATTTGGGGGGCAATAATTCACCCCTCCACTTT	CASSDLGGNNSPLHF
few	TRBD1	TRBV6-1	TRBJ2-7	TGTGCCAGCAGTGAATGGGACAGCTCCTACGAGCAGTACTTC	CASSEWDSSYEQYF
once	.	TRBV7-3	TRBJ1-6	TGTGCCAGCACCACAGGGACGGGTTCACCCCTCCACTTT	CASTTGTGSPLHF
.	.	TRBV15	TRBJ1-1	TGTGCCACCAGACCCACACTGAACACTGAAGCTTTCTTT	CATRPTLNTEAFF